This T cell receptor (beta chain) was recorded in a study of blood T cell repertoires in COVID-19. At the level of the study: Collection of acute and convalescent COVID-19 samples took place in the United States, Italy and Spain.

In the study's own analysis: Quantification of nucleated cells was approximated via reference gene primer amplification. Sequencing used immunoSEQ multiplex PCR; TCRdb keeps in-frame clones, though not all of them. That table is the source of V, J and clone size, and D and trimming were worked out from the DNA. The sample has fewer than 250,000 clones; 75% to 85% are singletons. V gave up 2 bases and J gave up 8 bases, with 21 bases separating them. This CDR3 contains 17 residues. CDR1 LNHDA and CDR2 SQIVND come from the germline V gene (reference sequence). The chain carries TRBV19 and TRBJ1-4, with a possible D match to TRBD1 (5 bases). This TCR came from a human donor in a cohort sampled during active COVID-19. The sample comprised peripheral blood. CDR3 in amino acids: CASSILLGTLKEEKLFF. For the CDR3, the DNA is TGTGCCAGTAGTATACTCCTCGGGACTCTTAAAGAGGAAAAACTGTTTTTT.